This T cell receptor (beta chain) is from a study of T cell repertoires in cytomegalovirus infection. On the study more broadly: Recently identified HLA-C-restricted and well-studied HLA-B-restricted CMV epitopes were used. CMV infection together with matching HLA type was indicated by public TCR beta signatures. General study findings and limits: It was HLA-C-restricted CMV-specific TCR beta clonotypes that dominated the response ex vivo. There were carriers of CMV plus the relevant HLA, and cumulative public TCR beta family frequency identified them.

Germline assignment: CDR1 MNHNS and CDR2 SASEGT. This CDR3 region has 14 residues. With 7 bases clipped from V and 8 bases from J, the junction kept 5 bases outside the gene matches. Using its own MiXCR run on the reads, TCRdb lists one record per CDR3 protein. In the table there are hundreds of thousands of distinct CDR3 sequences, around a third of which are singletons. Note on this clonotype: Its antigen is not identified.

The input for sequencing was cultured PBMCs, taken from culture after CMV antigen stimulation. The chain joins TRBV6-1 to TRBJ1-6; 10 positions match TRBD1. The clonotype was recovered from a human donor in good health (CMV status not recorded). Some clones in this sample may be carry-over from other donors' samples. CDR3 loop: CASTRGTGDSPLHF. In DNA, the CDR3 is TGTGCCAGCACCAGGGGGACAGGGGATTCACCCCTCCACTTT.